Presented here are 8 T cell receptor beta chains from one specimen sequenced in a study of regulatory T cells in long-lasting Graves disease. Time point defined: persistent/refractory GD, antithyroid drugs over 5 years with positive TRAb. TCR sequences were obtained from RNA taken from PBMCs. Assembly of TCR beta libraries relied on iRepertoire HTBI primers together with Arm-PCR of CDR3 regions. A single record per CDR3 protein comes from TCRdb applying MiXCR to the multiplex PCR reads. Among 360,000 or so distinct CDR3 sequences listed, around 23% were seen once. Sequencing used peripheral blood mononuclear cells (PBMCs), obtained when the disease was refractory, from a patient treated with antithyroid drugs. The receptors here all came from a woman in her 40s with Graves disease.

The chain uses TRBV2 and TRBJ2-1; the match to TRBD2 covers 7 bases. Germline values: CDR1 SNHLY, CDR2 FYNNEI. CDR3 length: 15 amino acids. The V and J ends lost 5 bases and 1 base, in that order; junction bases with no gene match: 5. The CDR3 reads CASSPSGYSYNEQFF. The CDR3 DNA sequence: TGTGCCAGCAGTCCTAGCGGTTATTCCTACAATGAGCAGTTCTTC.

This chain joins TRBV11-2 and TRBJ2-2, with 8 bases aligning to TRBD1. This CDR3 spans 16 amino acids. Germline assignment: CDR1 SGHAT and CDR2 FQNNGV. The junction had 5 bases not matched to a gene; V was cut back by 1 base and J by 4 bases. The DNA for the CDR3 is TGTGCCAGCAGCTTAGGACAGGGGCCGGGCACCGGGGAGCTGTTTTTT. It codes for CASSLGQGPGTGELFF.

This clonotype has ten or more counts. At one end, the junction sequence differs from germline, possibly due to a read error. The gene calls are TRBV28 and TRBJ2-7, with D possibly being TRBD1 (5 bases). This CDR3 has 15 residues. Germline CDR1 reads MDHEN; CDR2 reads SYDVKM. The CDR3 DNA follows: TGTGCCAGCAGTTCCAGGGTGTCGCCCTACTACGAGCGGTACTTC. Its protein product is CASSSRVSPYYERYF. The full variable domain, completed using reference TRBV28 and TRBJ2-7, is DVKVTQSSRYLVKRTGEKVFLECVQDMDHENMFWYRQDPGLGLRLIYFSYDVKMKEKGDIPEGYSVSREKKERFSLILESASTNQTSMYLCASSSRVSPYYERYFGPGTRLTVT.

The rearrangement links TRBV16 to TRBJ1-5; D gene ambiguous. The ends were cut back, 5 bases at V and 0 bases at J, with 11 bases in the middle. The CDR3 has 15 residues. Germline V CDR1 and CDR2: KGHSY, FQNENV. The CDR3 here is CASSTGVYSNQPQHF. The CDR3 coding sequence is TGTGCCAGCAGCACCGGGGTGTATAGCAATCAGCCCCAGCATTTT.

This clonotype was seen more than once but under ten times. The CDR3 reads CASSLAIGGTEAFF. CDR3 in DNA: TGCGCCAGCAGCTTGGCCATAGGGGGGACTGAAGCTTTCTTT. The rearrangement links TRBV5-1 to TRBJ1-1; tentatively, D is TRBD1 (6 bases). The length of the CDR3 is 14 residues. Trimming took off 0 bases at V and 5 bases at J, with 11 bases between the two ends. Germline CDR1 is SGHRS and CDR2 is YFSETQ. The full variable domain, in which reference TRBV5-1 and TRBJ1-1 provide the parts outside the CDR3, is KAGVTQTPRYLIKTRGQQVTLSCSPISGHRSVSWYQQTPGQGLQFLFEYFSETQRNKGNFPGRFSGRQFSNSRSEMNVSTLELGDSALYLCASSLAIGGTEAFFGQGTRLTVV.

This clonotype turned up a few times. The V gene is TRBV20-1, the J gene TRBJ2-7, with 8 bases lining up with TRBD2. V lost 0 bases to trimming and J lost 2 bases; unmatched junction nucleotides: 6. The CDR3 is 15 residues long. Germline values: CDR1 DFQATT, CDR2 SNEGSKA (reference sequence). CDR3 in amino acids: CSAREASGSPYEQYF. Written as DNA, the CDR3 is TGCAGTGCTAGAGAGGCTAGCGGGTCCCCCTACGAGCAGTACTTC.

The chain recombines TRBV20-1 with TRBJ2-7; D gene uncertain. Germline-derived CDR1 and CDR2 are DFQATT and SNEGSKA (reference sequence). Trimming cost V 6 bases and J 4 bases, with 19 bases left between them. The CDR3 loop spans 14 amino acids. The CDR3 here is CSANGGQLGYEQYF. The CDR3 nucleotides read TGCAGTGCCAATGGTGGGCAGTTGGGTTACGAGCAGTACTTC.

The chain employs TRBV5-1 and TRBJ2-1; TRBD2 might be the D (5 bases). Trimming took off 0 bases at V and 0 bases at J, with 7 bases between the two ends. CDR3 size: 15 residues. From germline, CDR1 is SGHRS and CDR2 YFSETQ. The CDR3 protein is CASSLGLASYNEQFF. The CDR3 DNA is TGCGCCAGCAGCTTGGGGCTAGCCTCCTACAATGAGCAGTTCTTC.